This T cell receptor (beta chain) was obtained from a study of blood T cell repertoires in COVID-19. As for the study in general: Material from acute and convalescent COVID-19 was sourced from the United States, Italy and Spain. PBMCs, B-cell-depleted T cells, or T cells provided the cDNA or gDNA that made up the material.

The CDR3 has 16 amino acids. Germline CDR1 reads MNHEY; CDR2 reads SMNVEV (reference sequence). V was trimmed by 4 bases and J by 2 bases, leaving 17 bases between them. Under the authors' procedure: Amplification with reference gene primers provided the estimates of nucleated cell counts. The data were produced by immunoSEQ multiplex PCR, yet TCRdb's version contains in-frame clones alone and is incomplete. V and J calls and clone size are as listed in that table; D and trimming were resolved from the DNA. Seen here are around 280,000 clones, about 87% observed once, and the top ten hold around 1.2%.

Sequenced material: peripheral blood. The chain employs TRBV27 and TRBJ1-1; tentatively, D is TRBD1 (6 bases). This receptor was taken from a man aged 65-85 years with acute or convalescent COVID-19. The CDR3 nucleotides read TGTGCCAGCAGTTCGCAGGGGATGTGGAGAAACACTGAAGCTTTCTTT. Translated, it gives CASSSQGMWRNTEAFF.